This TCR beta chain was captured in a study of monozygotic twins with inflammatory bowel disease (dated by TCRdb to about 2019). Broadly, across the study: The full study comprised around 30 monozygotic twin pairs: nine German pairs (four IBD-concordant, five IBD-discordant) and 19 IBD-discordant Danish pairs. The search for disease-associated traits relied mainly on comparing IBD patients with their genetically identical healthy co-twins within discordant pairs. Each individual had, on average, about 151 000 unique TCRalpha sequences and 181 000 unique TCRbeta sequences available for analysis. Results the study describes overall, beyond this receptor: The results gave no support for a single strong signal or clonotype linked to IBD. Repertoire similarity did not differ between concordant and discordant twins, which could be due to limited statistical power. Background noise and inter-individual variability may have been introduced into the repertoires by the differing immunosuppressive treatments among patients. Fewer clonotypes were shared with other individuals by IBD patients than by healthy twins, most markedly in patients showing signs of disease activity. Distinction between different T cell subtypes could not be achieved in the analysis. A decrease in TCRbeta repertoire diversity, as measured by inverse Simpson index, was observed in IBD patients compared with their healthy co-twins.

From each donor, a roughly 2.6 ml peripheral blood sample was collected into PAXgene tubes and stored at -80 degrees C. Without any T cell sorting, total RNA was extracted from whole blood using the PAXgene blood miRNA kit on an automated QIAcube. Deep TCRalpha and TCRbeta repertoire profiling with unique molecular barcoding was performed on peripheral blood of monozygotic twin pairs concordant or discordant for inflammatory bowel disease. Smoking habits were recorded for all twin pairs, and each individual was classified as a current, former or never smoker. The method behind the library was 5' RACE. Preparation of each TCR library used around 3.5 ug of total RNA. For each sample, cDNA synthesis with SMARTScribe reverse transcriptase was split into eight separate reactions. During cDNA synthesis, template switching was used to introduce unique molecular identifiers that contained a 6-nucleotide sample barcode. Amplification of TCRalpha and TCRbeta cDNA involved two nested PCRs of around 15 and 9 cycles, and each PCR was followed by bead purification. Before amplification, the cDNA was treated with uracil DNA-glycosylase and purified using the QIAquick PCR purification kit. In the second PCR, Illumina TruSeq-compatible adapters and sample-specific barcodes were added. TapeStation and Qubit were used to check library quality and concentration, and 4.5 to 6 ng of each library was pooled. Sequencing of pooled libraries was carried out on an Illumina HiSeq2500 single-index Rapid Run using 2 x 100 bp reads and custom sequencing primers. On the study's bioinformatics: MiGEC version 1.2.6 was used for UMI-based consensus assembly, which corrected PCR and sequencing errors. MiXCR version 2.1.1 was used for V(D)J alignment, clonotype assembly and CDR3 extraction. To normalise gene usage, clonotype sharing and MAIT/NKT TCR abundance, the top 1000, 10 000 and 20 000 clonotypes in each sample were analysed. After downsampling to 27 000 UMIs, diversity was calculated as the inverse Simpson index using the vegan R package. Statistical testing used paired Mann-Whitney U tests on the discordant twin pairs and applied Benjamini-Hochberg correction for multiple testing. Following TCRdb reprocessing, every CDR3 protein sequence forms one entry, and DNA is not provided. Here the V and J calls rest on TCRdb's processing, not on the authors' analysis. The table held for this sample gives 330,000 or so distinct CDR3 sequences. Around 2% of the sample is in the top ten clones.

A word on this clonotype: No cognate antigen has been identified for it.

The material sequenced was blood. This sequence originates from a human donor with ulcerative colitis or Crohn's disease, or a healthy co-twin of an affected twin (not recorded which).

The CDR3 reads CASSFTKGMGTGGEAFF. The chain uses TRBV7-9 and TRBJ1-1; absent DNA, TCRdb's TRBD1 call cannot be checked. From the germline V gene (reference sequence), CDR1 is SEHNR and CDR2 is FQNEAQ. The CDR3, cysteine through phenylalanine, is 17 amino acids long. The entry carries no DNA sequence.